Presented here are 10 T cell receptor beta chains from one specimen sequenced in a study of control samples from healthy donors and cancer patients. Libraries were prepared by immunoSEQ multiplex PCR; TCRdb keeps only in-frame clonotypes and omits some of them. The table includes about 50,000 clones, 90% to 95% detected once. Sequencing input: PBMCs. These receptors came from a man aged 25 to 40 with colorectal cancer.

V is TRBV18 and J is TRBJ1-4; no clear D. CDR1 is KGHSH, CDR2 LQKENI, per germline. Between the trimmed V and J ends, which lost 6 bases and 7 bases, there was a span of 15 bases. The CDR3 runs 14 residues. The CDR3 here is CASSLIEGLEKLFF. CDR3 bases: TGTGCCAGCTCGCTCATTGAAGGGCTTGAAAAACTGTTTTTT.

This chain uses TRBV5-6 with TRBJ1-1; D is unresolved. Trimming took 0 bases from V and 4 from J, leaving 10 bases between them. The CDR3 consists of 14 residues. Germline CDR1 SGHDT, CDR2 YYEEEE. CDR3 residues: CASSLGVRGTEAFF. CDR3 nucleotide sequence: TGTGCCAGCAGCTTGGGGGTCCGGGGCACTGAAGCTTTCTTT.

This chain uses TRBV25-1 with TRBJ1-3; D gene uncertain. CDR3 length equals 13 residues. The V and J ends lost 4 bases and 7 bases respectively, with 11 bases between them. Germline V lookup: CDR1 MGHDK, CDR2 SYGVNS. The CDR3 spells CASSAAGGNTIYF. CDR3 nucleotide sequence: TGTGCCAGCAGTGCGGCAGGTGGGAACACCATATATTTT.

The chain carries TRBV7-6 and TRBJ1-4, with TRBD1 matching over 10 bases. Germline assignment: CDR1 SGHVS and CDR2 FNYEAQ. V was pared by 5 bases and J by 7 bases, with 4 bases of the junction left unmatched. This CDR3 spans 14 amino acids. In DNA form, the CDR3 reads TGTGCCAGCAGCCACCGGGACAGGGGTGAAAAACTGTTTTTT. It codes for CASSHRDRGEKLFF.

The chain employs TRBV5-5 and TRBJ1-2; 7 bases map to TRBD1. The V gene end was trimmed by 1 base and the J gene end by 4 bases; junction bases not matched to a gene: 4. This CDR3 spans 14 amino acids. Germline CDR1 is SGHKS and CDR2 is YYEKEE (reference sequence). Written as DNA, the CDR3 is TGTGCCAGCAGCTTGCAGGACAGGACCTATGGCTACACCTTC. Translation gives CASSLQDRTYGYTF.

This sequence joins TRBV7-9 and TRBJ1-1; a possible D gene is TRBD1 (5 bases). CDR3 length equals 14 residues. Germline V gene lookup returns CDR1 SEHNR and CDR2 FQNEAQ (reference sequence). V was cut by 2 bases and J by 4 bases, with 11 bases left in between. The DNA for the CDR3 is TGTGCCAGCAGCTTACAGGGCGGGAGCACTGAAGCTTTCTTT. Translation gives CASSLQGGSTEAFF.

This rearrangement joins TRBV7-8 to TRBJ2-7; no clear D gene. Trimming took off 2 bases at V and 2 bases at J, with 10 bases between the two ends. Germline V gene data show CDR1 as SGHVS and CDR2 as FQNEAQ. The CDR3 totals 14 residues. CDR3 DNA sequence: TGTGCCAGCAGCTTAACTTCGCGGACCTACGAGCAGTACTTC. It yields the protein CASSLTSRTYEQYF.

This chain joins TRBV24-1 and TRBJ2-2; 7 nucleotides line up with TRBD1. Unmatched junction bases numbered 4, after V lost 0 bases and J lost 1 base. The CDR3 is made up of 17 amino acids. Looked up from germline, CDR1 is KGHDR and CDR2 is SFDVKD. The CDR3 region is CATSDLPTGLNTGELFF. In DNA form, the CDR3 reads TGTGCCACCAGTGATTTGCCGACAGGGTTGAACACCGGGGAGCTGTTTTTT.

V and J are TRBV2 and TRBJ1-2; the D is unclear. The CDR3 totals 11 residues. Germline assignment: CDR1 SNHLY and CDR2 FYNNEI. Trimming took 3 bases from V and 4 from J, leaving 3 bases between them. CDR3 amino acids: CASSELYGYTF. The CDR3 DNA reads TGTGCCAGCAGTGAGCTCTATGGCTACACCTTC.

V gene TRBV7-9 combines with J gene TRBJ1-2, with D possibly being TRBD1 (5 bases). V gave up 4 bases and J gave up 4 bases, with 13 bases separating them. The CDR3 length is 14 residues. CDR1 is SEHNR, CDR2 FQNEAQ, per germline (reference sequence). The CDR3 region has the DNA TGTGCCAGCAGCTCCCAGGGTTTATCCTATGGCTACACCTTC. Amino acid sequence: CASSSQGLSYGYTF.